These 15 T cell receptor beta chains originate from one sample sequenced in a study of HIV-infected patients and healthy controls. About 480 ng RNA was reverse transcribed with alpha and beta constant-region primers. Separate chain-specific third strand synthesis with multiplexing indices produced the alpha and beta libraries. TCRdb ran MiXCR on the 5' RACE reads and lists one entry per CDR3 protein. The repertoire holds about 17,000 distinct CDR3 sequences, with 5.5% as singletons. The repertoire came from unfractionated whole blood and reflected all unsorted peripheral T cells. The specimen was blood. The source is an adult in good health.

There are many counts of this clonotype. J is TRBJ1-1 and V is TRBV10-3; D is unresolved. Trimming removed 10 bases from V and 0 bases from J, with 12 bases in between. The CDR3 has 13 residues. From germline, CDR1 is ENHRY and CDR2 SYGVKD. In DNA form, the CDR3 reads TGTGCCACTCTGACTGGGATGAACACTGAAGCTTTCTTT. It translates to CATLTGMNTEAFF.

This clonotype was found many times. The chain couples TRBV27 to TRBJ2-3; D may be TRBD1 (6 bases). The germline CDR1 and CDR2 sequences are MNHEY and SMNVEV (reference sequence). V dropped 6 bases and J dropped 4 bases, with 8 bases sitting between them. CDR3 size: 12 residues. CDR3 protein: CASRQGSDTQYF. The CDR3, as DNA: TGTGCCAGCAGACAGGGATCAGATACGCAGTATTTT.

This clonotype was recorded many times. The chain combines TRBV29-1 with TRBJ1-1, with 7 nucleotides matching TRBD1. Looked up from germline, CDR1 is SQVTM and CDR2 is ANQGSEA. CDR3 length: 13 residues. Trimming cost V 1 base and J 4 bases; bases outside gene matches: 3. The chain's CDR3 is CSVEGSGGTEAFF. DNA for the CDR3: TGCAGCGTTGAAGGGTCAGGGGGCACTGAAGCTTTCTTT.

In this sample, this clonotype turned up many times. In DNA form, the CDR3 reads TGTGCCAGCAGCACCGGGACGGACTACGAGCAGTACTTC. This encodes CASSTGTDYEQYF. The chain carries TRBV7-2 and TRBJ2-7; either TRBD1 or TRBD2 may supply D (5 bases each). The germline V gene encodes CDR1 SGHTA and CDR2 FQGNSA. Trimming took off 5 bases at V and 3 bases at J, with 11 bases between the two ends. CDR3 length: 13 residues. The full variable domain, rest sourced from reference TRBV7-2 and TRBJ2-7, is GAGVSQSPSNKVTEKGKDVELRCDPISGHTALYWYRQSLGQGLEFLIYFQGNSAPDKSGLPSDRFSAERTGGSVSTLTIQRTQQEDSAVYLCASSTGTDYEQYFGPGTRLTVT.

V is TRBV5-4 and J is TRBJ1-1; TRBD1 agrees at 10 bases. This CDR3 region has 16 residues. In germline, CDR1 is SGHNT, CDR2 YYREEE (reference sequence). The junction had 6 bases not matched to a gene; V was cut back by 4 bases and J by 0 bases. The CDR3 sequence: CASSPRTGGMNTEAFF. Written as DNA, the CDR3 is TGTGCCAGCAGCCCACGGACAGGGGGGATGAACACTGAAGCTTTCTTT.

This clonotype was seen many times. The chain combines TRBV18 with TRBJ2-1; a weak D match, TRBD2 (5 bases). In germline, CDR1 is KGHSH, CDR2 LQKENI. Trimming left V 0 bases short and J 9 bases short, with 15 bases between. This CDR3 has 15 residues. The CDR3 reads CASSPPGSQRGEQFF. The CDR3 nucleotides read TGTGCCAGCTCACCACCCGGGTCCCAACGGGGTGAGCAGTTCTTC.

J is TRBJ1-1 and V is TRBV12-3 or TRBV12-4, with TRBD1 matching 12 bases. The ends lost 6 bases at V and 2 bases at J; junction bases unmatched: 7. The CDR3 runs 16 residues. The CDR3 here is CASRPWGQGANTEAFF. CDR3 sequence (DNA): TGTGCCAGCAGGCCATGGGGACAGGGGGCAAACACTGAAGCTTTCTTT.

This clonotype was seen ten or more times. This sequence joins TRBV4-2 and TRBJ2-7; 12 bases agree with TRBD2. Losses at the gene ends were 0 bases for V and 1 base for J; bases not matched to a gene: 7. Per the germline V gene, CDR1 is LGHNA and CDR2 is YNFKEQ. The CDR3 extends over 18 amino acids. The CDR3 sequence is CASSQDRLAGGLSYEQYF. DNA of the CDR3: TGTGCCAGCAGCCAAGATCGTCTAGCGGGGGGGCTATCCTACGAGCAGTACTTC.

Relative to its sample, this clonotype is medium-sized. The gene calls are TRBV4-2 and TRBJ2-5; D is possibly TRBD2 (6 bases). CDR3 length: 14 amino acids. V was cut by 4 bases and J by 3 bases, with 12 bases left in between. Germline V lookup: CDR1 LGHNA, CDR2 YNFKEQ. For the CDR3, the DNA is TGTGCCAGCAGCCTCCTGGGACTTAAAGAGACCCAGTACTTC. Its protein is CASSLLGLKETQYF.

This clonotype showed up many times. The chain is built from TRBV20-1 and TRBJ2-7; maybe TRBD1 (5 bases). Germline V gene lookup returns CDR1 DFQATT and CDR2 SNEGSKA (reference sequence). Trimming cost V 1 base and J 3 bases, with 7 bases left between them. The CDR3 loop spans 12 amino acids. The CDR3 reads CSARADSYEQYF. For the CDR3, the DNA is TGCAGTGCTAGAGCTGACAGCTACGAGCAGTACTTC.

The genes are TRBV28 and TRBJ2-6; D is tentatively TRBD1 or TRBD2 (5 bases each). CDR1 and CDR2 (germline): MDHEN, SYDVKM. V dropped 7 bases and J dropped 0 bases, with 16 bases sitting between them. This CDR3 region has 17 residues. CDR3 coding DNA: TGTGCCAGCACTGGGGACGGTTCGAGCTCTGGGGCCAACGTCCTGACTTTC. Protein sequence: CASTGDGSSSGANVLTF.

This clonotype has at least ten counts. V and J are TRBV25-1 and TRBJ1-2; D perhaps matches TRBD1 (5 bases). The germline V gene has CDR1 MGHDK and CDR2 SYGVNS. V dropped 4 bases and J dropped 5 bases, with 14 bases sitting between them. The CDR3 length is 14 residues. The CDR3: CASSGGVSRYGYTF. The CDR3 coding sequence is TGTGCCAGCAGTGGAGGGGTTAGTCGGTATGGCTACACCTTC.

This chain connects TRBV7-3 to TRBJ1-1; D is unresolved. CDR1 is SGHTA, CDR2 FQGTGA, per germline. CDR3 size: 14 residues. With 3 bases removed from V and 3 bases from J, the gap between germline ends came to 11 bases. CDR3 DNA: TGTGCCAGCAGCTTGTATGGTTCGGACACTGAAGCTTTCTTT. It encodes CASSLYGSDTEAFF.

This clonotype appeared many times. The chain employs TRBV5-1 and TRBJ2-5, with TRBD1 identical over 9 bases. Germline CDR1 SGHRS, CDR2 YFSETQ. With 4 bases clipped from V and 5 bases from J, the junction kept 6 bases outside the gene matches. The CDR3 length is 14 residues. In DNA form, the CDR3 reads TGCGCCAGCAGCCGCGGACAGGGGCGGGAGACCCAGTACTTC. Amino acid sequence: CASSRGQGRETQYF. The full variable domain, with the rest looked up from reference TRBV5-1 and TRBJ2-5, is KAGVTQTPRYLIKTRGQQVTLSCSPISGHRSVSWYQQTPGQGLQFLFEYFSETQRNKGNFPGRFSGRQFSNSRSEMNVSTLELGDSALYLCASSRGQGRETQYFGPGTRLLVL.

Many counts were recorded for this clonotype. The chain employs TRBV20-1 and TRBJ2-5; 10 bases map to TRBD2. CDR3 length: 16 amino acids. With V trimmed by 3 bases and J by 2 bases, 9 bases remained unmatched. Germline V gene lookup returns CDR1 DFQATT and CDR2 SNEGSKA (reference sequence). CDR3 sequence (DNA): TGCAGTGCTAGGTCCTTCGGACTAGCGGCGCAAGAGACCCAGTACTTC. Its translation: CSARSFGLAAQETQYF.